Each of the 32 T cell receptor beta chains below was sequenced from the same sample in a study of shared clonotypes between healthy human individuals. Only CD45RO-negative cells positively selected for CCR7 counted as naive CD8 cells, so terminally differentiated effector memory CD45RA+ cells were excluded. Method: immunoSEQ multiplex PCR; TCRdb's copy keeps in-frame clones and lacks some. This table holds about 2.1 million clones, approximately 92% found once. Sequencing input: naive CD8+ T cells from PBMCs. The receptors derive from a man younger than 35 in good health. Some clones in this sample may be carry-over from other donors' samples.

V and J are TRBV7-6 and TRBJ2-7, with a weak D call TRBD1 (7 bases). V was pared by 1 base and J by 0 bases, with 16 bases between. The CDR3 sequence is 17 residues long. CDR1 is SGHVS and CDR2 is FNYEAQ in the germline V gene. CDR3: CASSLVGRDSRSYEQYF. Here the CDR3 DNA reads TGTGCCAGCAGCTTAGTAGGGCGGGACAGCCGCTCCTACGAGCAGTACTTC. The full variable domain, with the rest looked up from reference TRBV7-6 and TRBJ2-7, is GAGVSQSPRYKVTKRGQDVALRCDPISGHVSLYWYRQALGQGPEFLTYFNYEAQQDKSGLPNDRFSAERPEGSISTLTIQRTEQRDSAMYRCASSLVGRDSRSYEQYFGPGTRLTVT.

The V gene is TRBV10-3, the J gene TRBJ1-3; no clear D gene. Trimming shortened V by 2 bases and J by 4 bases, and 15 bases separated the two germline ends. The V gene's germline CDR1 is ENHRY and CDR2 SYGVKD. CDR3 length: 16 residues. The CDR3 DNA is TGTGCCATCAGTGAGAAGGGTAGGGAAGACGGAAACACCATATATTTT. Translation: CAISEKGREDGNTIYF.

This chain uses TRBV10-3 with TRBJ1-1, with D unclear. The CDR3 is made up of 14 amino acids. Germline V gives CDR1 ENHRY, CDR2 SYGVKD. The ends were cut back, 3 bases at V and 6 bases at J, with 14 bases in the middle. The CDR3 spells CAISDPMESPEAFF. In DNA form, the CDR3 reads TGTGCCATCAGTGACCCCATGGAATCTCCTGAAGCTTTCTTT.

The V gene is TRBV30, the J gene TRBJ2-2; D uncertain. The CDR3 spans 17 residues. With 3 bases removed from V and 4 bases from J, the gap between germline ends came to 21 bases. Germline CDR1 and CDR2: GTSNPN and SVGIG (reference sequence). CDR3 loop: CAWRAPPGRIGTGELFF. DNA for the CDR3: TGTGCCTGGAGGGCCCCGCCCGGACGGATCGGCACCGGGGAGCTGTTTTTT.

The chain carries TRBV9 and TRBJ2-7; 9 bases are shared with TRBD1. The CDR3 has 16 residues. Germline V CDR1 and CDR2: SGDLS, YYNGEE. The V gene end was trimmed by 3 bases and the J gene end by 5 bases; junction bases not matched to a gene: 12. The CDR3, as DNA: TGTGCCAGCAGCGCATCGGAGGGGACAGGGATCCACGAGCAGTACTTC. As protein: CASSASEGTGIHEQYF.

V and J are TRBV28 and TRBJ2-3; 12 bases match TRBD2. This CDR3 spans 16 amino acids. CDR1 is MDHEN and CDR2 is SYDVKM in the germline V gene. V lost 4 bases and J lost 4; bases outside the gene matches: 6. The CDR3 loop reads CASSSLTSGSADTQYF. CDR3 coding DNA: TGTGCCAGCAGTTCACTGACTAGCGGGAGCGCAGATACGCAGTATTTT.

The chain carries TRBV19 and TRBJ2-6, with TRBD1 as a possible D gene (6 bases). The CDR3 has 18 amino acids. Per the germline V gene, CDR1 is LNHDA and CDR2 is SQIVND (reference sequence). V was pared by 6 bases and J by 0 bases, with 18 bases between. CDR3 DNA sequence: TGTGCCAGTAGGAATTTTTGGGACACTGCCTCTGGGGCCAACGTCCTGACTTTC. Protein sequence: CASRNFWDTASGANVLTF.

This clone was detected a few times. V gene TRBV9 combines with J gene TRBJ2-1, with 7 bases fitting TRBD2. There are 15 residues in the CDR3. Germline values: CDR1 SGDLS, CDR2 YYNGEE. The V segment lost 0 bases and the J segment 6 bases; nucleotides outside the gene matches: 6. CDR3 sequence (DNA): TGTGCCAGCAGCGTAGTGGGGACTACGGGCAATGAGCAGTTCTTC. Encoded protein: CASSVVGTTGNEQFF.

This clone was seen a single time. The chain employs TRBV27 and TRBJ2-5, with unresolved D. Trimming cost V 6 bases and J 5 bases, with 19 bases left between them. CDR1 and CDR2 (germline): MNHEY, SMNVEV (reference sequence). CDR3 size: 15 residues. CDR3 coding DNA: TGTGCCAGCAGCCCCGGAGACCCCTGGAAGGAGACCCAGTACTTC. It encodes CASSPGDPWKETQYF.

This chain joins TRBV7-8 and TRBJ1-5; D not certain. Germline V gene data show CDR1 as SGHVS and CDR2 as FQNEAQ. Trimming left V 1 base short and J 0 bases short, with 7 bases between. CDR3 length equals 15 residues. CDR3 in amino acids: CASSLGLGSNQPQHF. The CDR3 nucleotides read TGTGCCAGCAGCTTAGGGTTGGGTAGCAATCAGCCCCAGCATTTT.

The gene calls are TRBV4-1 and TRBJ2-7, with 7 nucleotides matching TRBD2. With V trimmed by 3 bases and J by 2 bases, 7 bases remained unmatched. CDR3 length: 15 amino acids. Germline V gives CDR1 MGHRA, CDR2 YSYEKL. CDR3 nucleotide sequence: TGCGCCAGCAGCCAGGATAGCGGGCCCCCCTACGAGCAGTACTTC. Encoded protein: CASSQDSGPPYEQYF.

The CDR3 region is CASSLGVGYEQFF. CDR3 nucleotide sequence: TGCGCCAGCAGCTTGGGGGTGGGATATGAGCAGTTCTTC. The rearrangement links TRBV5-1 to TRBJ2-1, with D hard to call. V lost 0 bases and J 8 bases, leaving 9 bases between the germline ends. Germline CDR1 is SGHRS and CDR2 is YFSETQ. CDR3 length equals 13 residues. Together with reference TRBV5-1 and TRBJ2-1, the CDR3 gives the full variable domain: KAGVTQTPRYLIKTRGQQVTLSCSPISGHRSVSWYQQTPGQGLQFLFEYFSETQRNKGNFPGRFSGRQFSNSRSEMNVSTLELGDSALYLCASSLGVGYEQFFGPGTRLTVL.

Here the CDR3 DNA reads TGTGCCAGCAGCCAAGATCTGTACGAGCAGTACTTC. It specifies CASSQDLYEQYF. This chain uses TRBV14 with TRBJ2-7; D is uncertain. Trimming stripped 0 bases from V and 4 bases from J, with 4 bases between. The germline V gene has CDR1 SGHDN and CDR2 FVKESK. The CDR3 runs 12 residues.

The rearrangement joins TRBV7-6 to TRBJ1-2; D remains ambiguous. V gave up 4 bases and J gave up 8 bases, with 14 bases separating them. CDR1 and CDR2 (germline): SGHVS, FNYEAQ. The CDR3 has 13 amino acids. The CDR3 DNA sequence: TGTGCCAGCAGCTCGAACCCGACGGGAGGCTACACCTTC. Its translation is CASSSNPTGGYTF.

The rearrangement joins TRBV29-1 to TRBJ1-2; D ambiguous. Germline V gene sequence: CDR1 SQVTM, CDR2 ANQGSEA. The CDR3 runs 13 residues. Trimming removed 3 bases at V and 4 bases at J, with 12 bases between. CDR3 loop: CSVDVYSFYGYTF. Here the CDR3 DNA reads TGCAGCGTTGATGTATACTCCTTCTATGGCTACACCTTC.

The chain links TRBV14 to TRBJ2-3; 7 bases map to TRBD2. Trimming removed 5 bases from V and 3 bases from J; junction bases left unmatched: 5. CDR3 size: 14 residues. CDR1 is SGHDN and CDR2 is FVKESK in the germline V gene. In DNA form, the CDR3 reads TGTGCCAGCAGCGCTCTAGCGGAAACAGATACGCAGTATTTT. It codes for CASSALAETDTQYF.

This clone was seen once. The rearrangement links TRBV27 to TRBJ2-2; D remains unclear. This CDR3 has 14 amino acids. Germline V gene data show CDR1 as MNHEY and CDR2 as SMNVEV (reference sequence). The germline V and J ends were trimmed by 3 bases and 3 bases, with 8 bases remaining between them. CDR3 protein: CASSFIGYTGELFF. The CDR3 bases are TGTGCCAGCAGTTTTATAGGGTACACCGGGGAGCTGTTTTTT.

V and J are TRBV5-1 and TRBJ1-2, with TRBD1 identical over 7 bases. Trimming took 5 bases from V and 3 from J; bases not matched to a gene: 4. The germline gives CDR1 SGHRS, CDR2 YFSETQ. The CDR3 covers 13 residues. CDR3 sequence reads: CASSAGGYYGYTF. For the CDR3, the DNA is TGCGCCAGCAGTGCAGGGGGGTACTATGGCTACACCTTC.

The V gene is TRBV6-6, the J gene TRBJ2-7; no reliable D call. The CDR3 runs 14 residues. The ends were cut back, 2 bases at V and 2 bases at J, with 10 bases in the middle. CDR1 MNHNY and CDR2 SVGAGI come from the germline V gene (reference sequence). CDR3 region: CASSYAPRAYEQYF. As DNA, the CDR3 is TGTGCCAGCAGTTACGCCCCCAGAGCCTACGAGCAGTACTTC.

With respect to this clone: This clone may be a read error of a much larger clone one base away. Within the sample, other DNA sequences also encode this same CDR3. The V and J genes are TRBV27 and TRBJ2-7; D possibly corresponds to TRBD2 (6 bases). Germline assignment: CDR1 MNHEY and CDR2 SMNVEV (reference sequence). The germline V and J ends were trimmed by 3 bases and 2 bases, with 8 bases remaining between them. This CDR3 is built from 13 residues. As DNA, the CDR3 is TGTGCCAGCAGTTTCGGGAGCACCTACGAGCAGTACTTC. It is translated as CASSFGSTYEQYF.

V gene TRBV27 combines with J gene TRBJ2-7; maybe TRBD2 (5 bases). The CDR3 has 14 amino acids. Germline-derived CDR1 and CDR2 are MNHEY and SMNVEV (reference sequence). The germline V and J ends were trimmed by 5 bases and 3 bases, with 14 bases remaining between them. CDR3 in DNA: TGTGCCAGCAGTCCAGGAGGCCTAGGCTACGAGCAGTACTTC. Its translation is CASSPGGLGYEQYF.

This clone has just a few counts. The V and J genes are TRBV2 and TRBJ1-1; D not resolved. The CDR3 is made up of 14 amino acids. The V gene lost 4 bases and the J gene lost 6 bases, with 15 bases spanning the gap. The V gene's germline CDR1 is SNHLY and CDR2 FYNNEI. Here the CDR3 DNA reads TGTGCCAGCAGTGTAGGGCCGAGAGGTGCTGAAGCTTTCTTT. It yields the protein CASSVGPRGAEAFF.

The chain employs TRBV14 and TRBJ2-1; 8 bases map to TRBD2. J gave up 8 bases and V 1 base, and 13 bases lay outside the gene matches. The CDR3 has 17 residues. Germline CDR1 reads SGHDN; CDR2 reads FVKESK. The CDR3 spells CASSQVDSGGPWYEQFF. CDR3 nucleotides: TGTGCCAGCAGCCAAGTCGACTCGGGAGGGCCTTGGTATGAGCAGTTCTTC.

In DNA form, the CDR3 reads TGTGCCAGCAGCGGGACCCAAAACATTCAGTACTTC. Protein: CASSGTQNIQYF. This rearrangement joins TRBV11-2 to TRBJ2-4; D is tentatively TRBD1 or TRBD2 (5 bases each). Germline V gene lookup returns CDR1 SGHAT and CDR2 FQNNGV. Trimming left V 5 bases short and J 5 bases short, with 7 bases between. The CDR3 consists of 12 residues.

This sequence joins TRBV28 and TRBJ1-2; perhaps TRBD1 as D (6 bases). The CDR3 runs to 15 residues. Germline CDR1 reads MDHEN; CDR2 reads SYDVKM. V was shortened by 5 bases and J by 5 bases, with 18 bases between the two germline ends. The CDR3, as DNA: TGTGCCAGCAGTCCGCGGACAGACCTTGGATATGGCTACACCTTC. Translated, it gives CASSPRTDLGYGYTF.

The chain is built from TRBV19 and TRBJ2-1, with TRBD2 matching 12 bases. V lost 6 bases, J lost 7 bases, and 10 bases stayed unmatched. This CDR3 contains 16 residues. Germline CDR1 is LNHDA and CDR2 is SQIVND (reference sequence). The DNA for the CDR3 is TGTGCCAGTAGAGAACGACTAGCGGGAGTGGGGAATGAGCAGTTCTTC. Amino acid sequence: CASRERLAGVGNEQFF.

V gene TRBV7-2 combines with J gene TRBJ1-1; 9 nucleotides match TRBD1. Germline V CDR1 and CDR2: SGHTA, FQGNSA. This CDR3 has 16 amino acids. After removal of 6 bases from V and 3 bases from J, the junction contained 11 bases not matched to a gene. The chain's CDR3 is CASRVGQGLSDTEAFF. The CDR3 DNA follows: TGTGCCAGCAGAGTGGGACAGGGCTTGTCGGACACTGAAGCTTTCTTT.

The DNA of the CDR3 is TGTGCCAGCAGCCAGGGGGGCGGCTATCCATCCTACAATGAGCAGTTCTTC. Its protein is CASSQGGGYPSYNEQFF. The J gene is TRBJ2-1, the V gene TRBV7-9, with a tentative D call TRBD1 (7 bases). CDR1 and CDR2 from the germline V gene are SEHNR and FQNEAQ (reference sequence). The CDR3 is made up of 17 amino acids. The V gene lost 5 bases and the J gene lost 1 base, with 18 bases spanning the gap.

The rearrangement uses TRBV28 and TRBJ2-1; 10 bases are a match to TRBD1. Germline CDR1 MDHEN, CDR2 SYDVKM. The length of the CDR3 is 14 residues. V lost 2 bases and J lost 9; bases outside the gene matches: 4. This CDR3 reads CASSLVRTGGEQFF. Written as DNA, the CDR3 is TGTGCCAGCAGTTTAGTGAGGACAGGGGGTGAGCAGTTCTTC.

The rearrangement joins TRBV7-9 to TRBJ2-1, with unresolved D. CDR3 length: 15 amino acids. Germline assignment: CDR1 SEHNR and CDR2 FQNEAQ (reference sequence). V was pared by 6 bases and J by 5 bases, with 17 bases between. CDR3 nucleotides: TGTGCCAGCAGGACCACCCACGCATACGACAATGAGCAGTTCTTC. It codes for CASRTTHAYDNEQFF.

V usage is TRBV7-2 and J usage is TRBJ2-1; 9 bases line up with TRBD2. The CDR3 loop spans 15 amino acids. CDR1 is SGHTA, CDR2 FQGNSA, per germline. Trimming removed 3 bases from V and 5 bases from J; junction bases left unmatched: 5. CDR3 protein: CASSLVAGVDNEQFF. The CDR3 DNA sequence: TGTGCCAGCAGCTTGGTAGCGGGAGTCGACAATGAGCAGTTCTTC. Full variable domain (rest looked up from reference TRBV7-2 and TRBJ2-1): GAGVSQSPSNKVTEKGKDVELRCDPISGHTALYWYRQSLGQGLEFLIYFQGNSAPDKSGLPSDRFSAERTGGSVSTLTIQRTQQEDSAVYLCASSLVAGVDNEQFFGPGTRLTVL.

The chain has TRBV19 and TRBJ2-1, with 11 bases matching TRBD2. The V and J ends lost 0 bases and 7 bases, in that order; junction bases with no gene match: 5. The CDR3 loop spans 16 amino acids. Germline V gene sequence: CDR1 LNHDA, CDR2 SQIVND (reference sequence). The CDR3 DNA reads TGTGCCAGTAGTATAGATAGCGGGAGGGCCCTAAATGAGCAGTTCTTC. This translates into CASSIDSGRALNEQFF.